This T cell receptor beta chain was sequenced during a study of blood T cells in healthy people across ages. Healthy individuals of Caucasian origin from Russia, aged roughly 6 to 90, served as donors. Isolating PBMCs gave at least 6 million of these cells per sample. This CDR3 spans 12 amino acids. V shed 3 bases and J shed 8 bases, with 11 bases lying between them. Germline V lookup: CDR1 DFQATT, CDR2 SNEGSKA (reference sequence). The study, taken as a whole, reports: When one million T cells were used, diversity estimates were thought to be underestimates. Per million T cells, TCR beta diversity dropped roughly linearly as age increased.

Next came a second PCR, run for about 7 to 11 cycles, which used a sample-barcoded 5' primer along with a J-beta primer mix. MiXCR, run by TCRdb on the 5' RACE reads, gives a single entry per CDR3 protein. The sample yields around 1.1 million distinct CDR3 sequences, approximately 38% seen once. Points on this clonotype: Its antigen is currently unknown.

The sample was blood. The receptor was derived from a man aged 18 to 30 in good health. The chain links TRBV20-1 to TRBJ2-1, with no clear D. The CDR3 reads CSASDLGDEQFF. The CDR3 DNA sequence: TGCAGTGCTAGCGACCTAGGAGATGAGCAGTTCTTC.